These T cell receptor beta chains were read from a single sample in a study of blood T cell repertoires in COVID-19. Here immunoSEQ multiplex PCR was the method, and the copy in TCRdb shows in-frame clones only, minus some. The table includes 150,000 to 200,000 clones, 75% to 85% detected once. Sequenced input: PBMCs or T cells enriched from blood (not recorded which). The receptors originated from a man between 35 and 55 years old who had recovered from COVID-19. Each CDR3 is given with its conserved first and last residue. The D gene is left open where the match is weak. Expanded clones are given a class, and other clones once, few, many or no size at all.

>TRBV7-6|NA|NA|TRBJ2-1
TGTGCCAGCAGCTCAACAGGGAGCTCCTACAATGAGCAGTTCTTC
CASSSTGSSYNEQFF
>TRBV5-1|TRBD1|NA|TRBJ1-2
TGCGCCAGCAGCTCCGGGCTCATGGACAGGGAGTATGGCTACACCTTC
CASSSGLMDREYGYTF
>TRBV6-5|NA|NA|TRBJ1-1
TGTGCCAGCAGACAGAACGTAGACACTGAAGCTTTCTTT
CASRQNVDTEAFF
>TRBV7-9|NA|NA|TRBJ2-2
TGTGCCAGCAGCTTAGCGGGGGGATCCCTCACCGGGGAGCTGTTTTTT
CASSLAGGSLTGELFF
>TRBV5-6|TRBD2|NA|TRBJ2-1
TGTGCCAGCCGGCGGGAGGGTGAGCAGTTCTTC
CASRREGEQFF
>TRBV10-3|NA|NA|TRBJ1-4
TGTGCCATCAGTGACAACGGAGGGTTAGGTGAAAAACTGTTTTTT
CAISDNGGLGEKLFF
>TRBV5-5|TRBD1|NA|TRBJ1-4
TGTGCCAGCAGCCCCCGGGACAGGGTAGCAACTAATGAAAAACTGTTTTTT
CASSPRDRVATNEKLFF
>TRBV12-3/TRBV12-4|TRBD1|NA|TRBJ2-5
TGTGCCAGCAAACAGGGGACCCAAGAGACCCAGTACTTC
CASKQGTQETQYF
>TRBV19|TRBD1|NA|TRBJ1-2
TGTGCCAGTAGTTTGCGGGACAGCACGACCTTC
CASSLRDSTTF
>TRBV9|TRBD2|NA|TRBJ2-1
TGTGCCAGCAGCGTAGGACTAGCGGGAATGCATGAGCAGTTCTTC
CASSVGLAGMHEQFF
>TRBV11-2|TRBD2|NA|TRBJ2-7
TGTGCCAGCAGCTCCTGGACTAGCGGGAGCCCCTACGAGCAGTACTTC
CASSSWTSGSPYEQYF
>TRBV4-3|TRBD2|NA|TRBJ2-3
TGCGCCAGCAGCCAAGATACGGGAGGGGCGGATACGCAGTATTTT
CASSQDTGGADTQYF
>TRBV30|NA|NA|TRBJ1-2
TGTGCCCTCTCCCCGGGGGGGGCTACCGTTAGGCGGGGCTACACCTTC
CALSPGGATVRRGYTF
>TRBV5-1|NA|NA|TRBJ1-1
TGCGCCAGCAGCTTAGAGGGCACTGAAGCTTTCTTT
CASSLEGTEAFF
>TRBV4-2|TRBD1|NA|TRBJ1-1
TGTGCCAGCAGCTCCCGGGACAGGGTAGCTGAAGCTTTCTTT
CASSSRDRVAEAFF
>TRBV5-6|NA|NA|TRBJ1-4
TGTGCCAGCAGCTTGGAGGGGAGGGCGACTAATGAAAAACTGTTTTTT
CASSLEGRATNEKLFF
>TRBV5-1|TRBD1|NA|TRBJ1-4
TGCGCCAGCAGTAACAGGGGAGGTAATGAAAAACTGTTTTTT
CASSNRGGNEKLFF
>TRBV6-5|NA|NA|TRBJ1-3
TGTGCCAGCAGTACGCTACAGGGCTCTGGAAACACCATATATTTT
CASSTLQGSGNTIYF
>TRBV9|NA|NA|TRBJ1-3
TGTGCCAGCAGCCTCGGAAGAGGTAGCTCTGGAAACACCATATATTTT
CASSLGRGSSGNTIYF
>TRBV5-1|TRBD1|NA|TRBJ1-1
TGCGCCAGCAGCTTGGCCCATAGACAGGGCTCATCTGAAGCTTTCTTT
CASSLAHRQGSSEAFF
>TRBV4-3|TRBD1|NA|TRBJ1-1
TGCGCCAGCAGCCGGACTGGAGGGGGCTTCACTGAAGCTTTCTTT
CASSRTGGGFTEAFF
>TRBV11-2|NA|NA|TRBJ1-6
TGTGCCAGCAGCTTAGTGGCGGGGTATAATTCACCCCTCCACTTT
CASSLVAGYNSPLHF
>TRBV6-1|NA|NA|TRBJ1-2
TGTGCCAGCAGTGAAACAGGGAACAATGGCTACACCTTC
CASSETGNNGYTF
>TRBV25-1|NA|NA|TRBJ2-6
TGTGCCAGCAGTGAATTGGAGGGTCAGAGGGGGGCCAACGTCCTGACTTTC
CASSELEGQRGANVLTF
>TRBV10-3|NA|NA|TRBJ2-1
TGTGCCATCAGTGAGCGGGATGACAATGAGCAGTTCTTC
CAISERDDNEQFF
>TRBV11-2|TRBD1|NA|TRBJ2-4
TGTGCCAGCAGCTACGCGGGACAGGGGAACATTCAGTACTTC
CASSYAGQGNIQYF
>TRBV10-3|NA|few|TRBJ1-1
TGTGCCATCAGCGTTAGCAACACTGAAGCTTTCTTT
CAISVSNTEAFF
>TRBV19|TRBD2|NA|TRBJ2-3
TGTGCCAGTAGTATCGGCGGGAGCTCAGATACGCAGTATTTT
CASSIGGSSDTQYF
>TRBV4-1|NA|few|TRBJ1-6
TGCGCCAGCAGCCAAGATTGGAGAGATAATTCACCCCTCCACTTT
CASSQDWRDNSPLHF
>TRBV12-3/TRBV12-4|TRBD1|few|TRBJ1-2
TGTGCCAGCAGTTCCCGGACAGGGTCCGGCTACACCTTC
CASSSRTGSGYTF
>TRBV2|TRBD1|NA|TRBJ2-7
TGTGCCAGCAGTGAATACCGGGTCAGGGGGCCCAAAGGGACCTACGAGCAGTACTTC
CASSEYRVRGPKGTYEQYF
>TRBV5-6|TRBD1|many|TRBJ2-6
TGTGCCAGCAGCTTGGTGCAGGGGGCAACCTCTGGGGCCAACGTCCTGACTTTC
CASSLVQGATSGANVLTF
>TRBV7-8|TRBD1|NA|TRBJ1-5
TGTGCCAGCAGCGCAATGACAGGGGTTAGCAATCAGCCCCAGCATTTT
CASSAMTGVSNQPQHF
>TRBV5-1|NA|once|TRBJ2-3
TGCGCCAGCAGCCCCGCGGCCCTGCGAGATACGCAGTATTTT
CASSPAALRDTQYF
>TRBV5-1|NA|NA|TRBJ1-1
TGCGCCAGCAGGGCGCCGGGAGATACTGAAGCTTTCTTT
CASRAPGDTEAFF
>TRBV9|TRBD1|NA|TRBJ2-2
TGTGCCAGCAGCGGAACAGGGGCGCGGGACACCGGGGAGCTGTTTTTT
CASSGTGARDTGELFF
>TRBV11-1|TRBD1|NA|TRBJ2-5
TGTGCCAGCAGCTTAGGACAGGGAGAGACCCAGTACTTC
CASSLGQGETQYF
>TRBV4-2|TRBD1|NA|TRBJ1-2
TGTGCCAGCAGCCAAAGGGACAGGGCAACCTATGGCTACACCTTC
CASSQRDRATYGYTF
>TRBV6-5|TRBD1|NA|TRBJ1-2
TGTGCCAGCCACTCGGGACAGGCCCTTTATGGCTACACCTTC
CASHSGQALYGYTF
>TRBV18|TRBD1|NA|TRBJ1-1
TGTGCCAGCTCGCCCAATCGACAGGGACTGAACACTGAAGCTTTCTTT
CASSPNRQGLNTEAFF
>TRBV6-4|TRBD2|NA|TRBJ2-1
TGTGCCAGCAGTGACGGGATCCGGCGGACTAGCTCCATGAATGAGCAGTTCTTC
CASSDGIRRTSSMNEQFF
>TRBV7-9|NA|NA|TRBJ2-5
TGTGCCAGCAGTTCCCCCCTCCGACAGCCACTACAAGAGACCCAGTACTTC
CASSSPLRQPLQETQYF
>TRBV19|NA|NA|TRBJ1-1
TGTGCCAGTAGTGACCACGCGTCCGTGACTGGGGCTTTCTTT
CASSDHASVTGAFF
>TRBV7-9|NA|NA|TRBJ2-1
TGTGCCAGCAGCTCCTGGGGGCGCGTGGATGAGCAGTTCTTC
CASSSWGRVDEQFF
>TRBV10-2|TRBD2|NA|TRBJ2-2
TGCGCCAGCCGTGACCATCAGGGAAGACTAGCGGGAGGGCTAATTGCCGGGGAGCTGTTTTTT
CASRDHQGRLAGGLIAGELFF
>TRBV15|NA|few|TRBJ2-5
TGTGCCACCAGCAGAGACGTCCAAGAGACCCAGTACTTC
CATSRDVQETQYF
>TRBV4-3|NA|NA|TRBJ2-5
TGCGCCAGCAGCCAAGATGACTTCACGCAGCAAGAGACCCAGTACTTC
CASSQDDFTQQETQYF
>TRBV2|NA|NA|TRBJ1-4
TGTGCCAGCAGTGGGTCGGGGAATGAAAAACTGTTTTTT
CASSGSGNEKLFF
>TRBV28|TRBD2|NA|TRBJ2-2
TGTGCCAGCAGTGGTAGCGGGAGGGCCCCCGGGGAGCTGTTTTTT
CASSGSGRAPGELFF
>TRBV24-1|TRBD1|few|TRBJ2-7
TGTGCCACCAGGCCTTCGGCAGGGGGCGAGCAGTACTTC
CATRPSAGGEQYF
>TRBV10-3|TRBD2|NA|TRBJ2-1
TGTGCCATCAGGTCGATGGGGGGGAATGAGCAGTTCTTC
CAIRSMGGNEQFF